The 9 T cell receptor beta chains below were found in one sample sequenced in a study of early T cells in non-severe SARS-CoV-2 infection. MiXCR was run by TCRdb on the 5' RACE reads, yielding one entry per CDR3 protein. The sample has about 55,000 distinct CDR3 sequences; about 13% are singletons. This sample comprised whole blood, obtained at baseline. Receptor source: an adult who was a healthcare worker with PCR-confirmed SARS-CoV-2 infection or an uninfected control (not recorded which).

This chain connects TRBV5-6 to TRBJ1-5, with D perhaps TRBD1 (5 bases). Germline lookup yields CDR1 SGHDT and CDR2 YYEEEE. The CDR3 loop spans 14 amino acids. The V end was cut by 3 bases, the J end by 7 bases, with 14 bases between. CDR3 DNA sequence: TGTGCCAGCAGCTATGGGGCGACCAACCAGCCCCAGCATTTT. Its protein product is CASSYGATNQPQHF. Full variable domain (rest looked up from reference TRBV5-6 and TRBJ1-5): DAGVTQSPTHLIKTRGQQVTLRCSPKSGHDTVSWYQQALGQGPQFIFQYYEEEERQRGNFPDRFSGHQFPNYSSELNVNALLLGDSALYLCASSYGATNQPQHFGDGTRLSIL.

This clonotype came up many times. This chain connects TRBV6-1 to TRBJ1-2; D possibly corresponds to TRBD1 (5 bases). The CDR3 is 15 residues long. V lost 2 bases and J 6 bases, leaving 16 bases between the germline ends. Germline lookup yields CDR1 MNHNS and CDR2 SASEGT. In nucleotides, the CDR3 is TGTGCCAGCAGTGAACAGGGCGCCCCGAGTCATGGCTACACCTTC. Residues: CASSEQGAPSHGYTF.

The rearrangement uses TRBV27 and TRBJ2-6; D is undetermined. Germline V gene sequence: CDR1 MNHEY, CDR2 SMNVEV (reference sequence). V lost 3 bases and J lost 4, with 7 bases in between. The CDR3 covers 14 residues. The CDR3 bases are TGTGCCAGCAGTTTGGTTTCCGGGGCCAACGTCCTGACTTTC. Its translation: CASSLVSGANVLTF.

The sample holds a few counts of this clonotype. The chain recombines TRBV27 with TRBJ2-5; a possible D gene is TRBD1 (6 bases). Trimming took off 2 bases at V and 4 bases at J, with 8 bases between the two ends. Germline V gives CDR1 MNHEY, CDR2 SMNVEV (reference sequence). This CDR3 contains 13 residues. DNA for the CDR3: TGTGCCAGCAGTTTAACCAGGGGAGAGACCCAGTACTTC. Translating gives CASSLTRGETQYF.

The chain employs TRBV28 and TRBJ1-2; D may be TRBD1 (5 bases). V dropped 3 bases and J dropped 1 base, with 12 bases sitting between them. The CDR3 is 15 residues long. Germline CDR1 and CDR2: MDHEN and SYDVKM. The CDR3: CASSFLTVLNYGYTF. The CDR3 DNA is TGTGCCAGCAGTTTTTTGACAGTACTTAACTATGGCTACACCTTC.

There are a few counts of this clonotype. The chain employs TRBV6-1 and TRBJ2-7; D is ambiguous. Looked up from germline, CDR1 is MNHNS and CDR2 is SASEGT. The V end lost 7 bases, the J end lost 2 bases, and 24 bases lay between the germline ends. This CDR3 spans 17 amino acids. The chain's CDR3 is CASTFPISRASTYEQYF. CDR3 nucleotide sequence: TGTGCCAGCACGTTCCCCATTTCCCGAGCCTCCACCTACGAGCAGTACTTC.

The chain has TRBV10-1 and TRBJ2-2, with TRBD1 matching over 9 bases. Looked up from germline, CDR1 is WNHNN and CDR2 is SYGVQD (reference sequence). The CDR3 is 15 residues long. J was trimmed by 2 bases and V by 5 bases; bases with no gene match: 3. The CDR3 sequence is CASSPGQGNTGELFF. In DNA form, the CDR3 reads TGCGCCAGCAGTCCGGGACAGGGAAACACCGGGGAGCTGTTTTTT.

The chain uses TRBV7-2 and TRBJ2-3, with a weak D call TRBD2 (6 bases). Germline lookup yields CDR1 SGHTA and CDR2 FQGNSA. V lost 7 bases and J 4 bases, leaving 15 bases between the germline ends. The CDR3 consists of 14 residues. The CDR3 region has the DNA TGTGCCAGCAACGAACGAGCGGGCCCAGATACGCAGTATTTT. It specifies CASNERAGPDTQYF.

This sequence joins TRBV3-1 and TRBJ1-2; no clear D gene. This CDR3 has 15 amino acids. V shed 1 base and J shed 4 bases, with 13 bases lying between them. Germline V gene lookup returns CDR1 LGHDT and CDR2 YNNKEL (reference sequence). CDR3: CASSQVGRHLYGYTF. CDR3 DNA: TGTGCCAGCAGCCAAGTGGGCAGGCATCTCTATGGCTACACCTTC.